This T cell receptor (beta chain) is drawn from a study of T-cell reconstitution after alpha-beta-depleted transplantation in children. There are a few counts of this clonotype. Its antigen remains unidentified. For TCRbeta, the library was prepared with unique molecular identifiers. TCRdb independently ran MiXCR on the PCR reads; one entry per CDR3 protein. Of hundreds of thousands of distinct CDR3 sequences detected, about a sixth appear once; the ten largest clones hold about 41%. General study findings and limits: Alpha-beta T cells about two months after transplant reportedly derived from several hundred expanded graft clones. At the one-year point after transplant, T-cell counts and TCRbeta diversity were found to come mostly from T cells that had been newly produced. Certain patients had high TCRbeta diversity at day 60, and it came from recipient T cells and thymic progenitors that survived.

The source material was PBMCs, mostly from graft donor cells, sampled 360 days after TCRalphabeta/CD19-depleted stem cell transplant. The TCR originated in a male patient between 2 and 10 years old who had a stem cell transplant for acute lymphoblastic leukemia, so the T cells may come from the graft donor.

CDR3 loop: CSARRALKETQYF. CDR3 DNA sequence: TGCAGTGCTCGGAGGGCCCTGAAAGAGACCCAGTACTTC. This sequence joins TRBV20-1 and TRBJ2-5, with a weak D call TRBD2 (6 bases). Trimming pared 5 bases from V and 3 bases from J, leaving 13 bases between. The CDR3 contains 13 residues. The germline CDR1 and CDR2 sequences are DFQATT and SNEGSKA (reference sequence).